This T cell receptor beta chain is from a study of Ad26.COV2.S vaccination and SARS-CoV-2 variants. Study-wide background: Intramuscularly, Ad26.COV2.S was given either once or twice, 56 days apart.

V dropped 6 bases and J dropped 6 bases, with 13 bases sitting between them. The CDR3 is made up of 13 amino acids. Germline values: CDR1 MDHEN, CDR2 SYDVKM. Treatment noted: 15 to 20 received Ad26.COV2.S at low or high dose, single or two shots; roughly 5 received placebo; per-sample allocation not given. Vaccine and placebo recipients were sampled on day 63 after the first injection. The repertoire was sequenced with immunoSEQ multiplex PCR; TCRdb's copy has only in-frame clones and lacks some. This table holds about 440,000 clones, about 90% found once. This chain joins TRBV28 and TRBJ2-3, with unresolved D. The sequence derives from a person between 18 and 65 years old who received the Ad26.COV2.S COVID-19 vaccine or a placebo. Sample: peripheral blood, taken in a trial of Ad26.COV2.S vaccine versus placebo. The CDR3 bases are TGTGCCAGCAGCCATGGAAGAGCGGATACGCAGTATTTT. This encodes CASSHGRADTQYF.